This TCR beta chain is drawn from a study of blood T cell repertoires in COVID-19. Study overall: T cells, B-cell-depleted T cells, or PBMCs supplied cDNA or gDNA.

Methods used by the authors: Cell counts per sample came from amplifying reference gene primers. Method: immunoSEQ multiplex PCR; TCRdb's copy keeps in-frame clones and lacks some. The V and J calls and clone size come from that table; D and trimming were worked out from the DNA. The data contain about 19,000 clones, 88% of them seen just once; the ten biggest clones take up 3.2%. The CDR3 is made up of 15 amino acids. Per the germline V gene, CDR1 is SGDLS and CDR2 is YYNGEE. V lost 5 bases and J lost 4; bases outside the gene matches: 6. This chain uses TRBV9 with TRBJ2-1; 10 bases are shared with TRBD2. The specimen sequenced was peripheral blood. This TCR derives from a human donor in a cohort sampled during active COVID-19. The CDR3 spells CASSGTSGAYNEQFF. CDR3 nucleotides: TGTGCCAGCAGTGGTACTAGCGGGGCTTACAATGAGCAGTTCTTC.